This paragraph reports one T cell receptor beta chain. Its cognate antigen has yet to be identified. Nothing much larger sits one base from this clone, and base qualities are not available. The data were taken from a study of blood T cell repertoires in COVID-19 (dated by TCRdb to about 2020). About the investigation overall: Samples from collaborators originated in the United States, Italy and Spain and spanned both the acute and convalescent phases of COVID-19. The material from the prospective study consisted of cDNA or gDNA derived from T cells, B-cell-depleted T cells, or PBMCs. Subjects who had been exposed to COVID-19, were actively infected with it, or had recovered from it provided the deeply sampled blood TCRbeta repertoires that made up the dataset. The repertoires were released in a freely available public database intended as a resource for research on the immune response to SARS-CoV-2. Samples were obtained from the ongoing ImmuneRACE study (first 160 participants) and from 950 to 1,500 subjects provided by 6 global collaborators. A de-identified subject ID, COVID-19 status, age in years and sex were almost always included in the sample metadata. Where available, HLA class I and class II types were obtained from metadata supplied by the sample provider rather than from assay-based typing. Paper-wide results and their limitations: The amount of clinical and demographic metadata varied by source and participant and was provided uncurated.

The CDR3 goes from the cysteine to the phenylalanine over 15 residues. Left in the record is the CDR3 DNA by itself, 45 bases read in frame from the first base. Sequences LNHDA (CDR1) and SQIVND (CDR2) are obtained from the germline V gene (reference sequence). Germline trimming: 4 bases from V, 3 bases from J; junction bases outside gene matches: 6. The immunoSEQ Assay, a bias-controlled multiplex PCR, was used to amplify TCRbeta CDR3 regions from genomic DNA. The paper's data handling went like this. Within the assay, amplification of reference gene primers was used to estimate how many nucleated cells each sample contained. To quantify the absolute abundance of each unique TCRbeta CDR3 rearrangement, sequence reads were collapsed and filtered. Productive Simpson clonality was computed per sample as the square root of Simpson's diversity index over productive rearrangements. TCRdb retrieved this table from immuneACCESS and kept in-frame rearrangements only. Not all clones are present; in checked studies, unresolved V genes account for under half, and no reason is known for the remainder. That table is the source of V, J and clone size, and D and trimming were worked out from the DNA. This sample lists fewer than 350,000 clones; around 88% were detected once. The ten largest clones take up 1.5% to 2% of the sample.

One collaborating source in Seattle enrolled patients during active infection and followed them longitudinally through the course of disease. The collaborating institutions used their own protocols to collect whole blood in K2EDTA tubes. Collaborator samples were shipped for TCRbeta analysis as frozen whole blood, isolated PBMCs, or DNA extracted from either sample type. This clonotype was sampled from a woman in her twenties or thirties with COVID-19, enrolled during active disease. The chain is encoded by TRBV19 joined to TRBJ1-5; 7 middle bases align to TRBD1. Sequencing was done on a sample of peripheral blood. The CDR3 protein: CASSRRDRDNQPQHF. The nucleotides are TGTGCCAGTAGTAGAAGGGACAGAGACAATCAGCCCCAGCATTTT. Beyond the CDR3, the reference TRBV19 and TRBJ1-5 genes provide the residues; the full variable domain reads: DGGITQSPKYLFRKEGQNVTLSCEQNLNHDAMYWYRQDPGQGLRLIYYSQIVNDFQKGDIAEGYSVSREKKESFPLTVTSAQKNPTAFYLCASSRRDRDNQPQHFGDGTRLSIL.